These T cell receptor beta chains were read from a single sample in a study of OX40 agonist ivuxolimab in advanced cancers. Sequencing was performed with immunoSEQ multiplex PCR; in TCRdb, only in-frame clones are kept and a portion is missing. Among approximately 76,000 clones listed, roughly 86% were seen once. The sequenced sample was CD4+ or CD8+ T cells sorted from blood, obtained in a trial of the OX40 agonist ivuxolimab. All receptors derive from an adult with an advanced solid tumor such as melanoma, head and neck, liver or kidney cancer. CDR3s include the opening cysteine and the closing phenylalanine or tryptophan. Fields, in order: V gene, CDR3 length, clone size, J gene, D gene, CDR3 DNA, CDR3 protein. A D gene is named only where the DNA matches it firmly. A row's size may be missing; if present it is once, few, many or a size class.

V gene: TRBV28
CDR3 length: 15
clone size: NA
J gene: TRBJ2-7
D gene: NA
CDR3 DNA: TGTGCCAGCAGTTTATGGGCAGGGGAGACCTACGAGCAGTACTTC
CDR3 protein: CASSLWAGETYEQYF

V gene: TRBV5-1
CDR3 length: 15
clone size: NA
J gene: TRBJ1-3
D gene: NA
CDR3 DNA: TGCGCCAGCAGCTTGGAGAACCTCTCTGGAAACACCATATATTTT
CDR3 protein: CASSLENLSGNTIYF

V gene: TRBV7-2
CDR3 length: 15
clone size: NA
J gene: TRBJ2-4
D gene: TRBD1
CDR3 DNA: TGTGCCAGCAGCGTAACAACCGGGACAGAAAACATTCAGTACTTC
CDR3 protein: CASSVTTGTENIQYF

V gene: TRBV14
CDR3 length: 14
clone size: NA
J gene: TRBJ2-5
D gene: NA
CDR3 DNA: TGTGCCAGCAGCCAAGATTTGATCCAAGAGACCCAGTACTTC
CDR3 protein: CASSQDLIQETQYF

V gene: TRBV1
CDR3 length: 16
clone size: NA
J gene: TRBJ1-4
D gene: NA
CDR3 DNA: TGCACCAGCAGCCGTCGTGTTAGCCTCGTTAATGAAAAACTGTTTTTT
CDR3 protein: CTSSRRVSLVNEKLFF

V gene: TRBV27
CDR3 length: 16
clone size: NA
J gene: TRBJ1-1
D gene: TRBD1
CDR3 DNA: TGTGCCAGCAGCCTCGGTCGGGCAGGGGGTCGGACTGAAGCTTTCTTT
CDR3 protein: CASSLGRAGGRTEAFF

V gene: TRBV4-1
CDR3 length: 15
clone size: NA
J gene: TRBJ1-3
D gene: NA
CDR3 DNA: TGCGCCAGCAGCCGAGAGACAGGATCTGGAAACACCATATATTTT
CDR3 protein: CASSRETGSGNTIYF

V gene: TRBV6-1
CDR3 length: 17
clone size: NA
J gene: TRBJ2-1
D gene: TRBD2
CDR3 DNA: TGTGCCAGCAGTGGACTTTTAGGCGGGAGCTCCTACAATGAGCAGTTCTTC
CDR3 protein: CASSGLLGGSSYNEQFF

V gene: TRBV6-6
CDR3 length: 15
clone size: NA
J gene: TRBJ1-5
D gene: NA
CDR3 DNA: TGTGCCAGCAGTTACGTAGGGGGGAGGAATCAGCCCCAGCATTTT
CDR3 protein: CASSYVGGRNQPQHF

V gene: TRBV4-2
CDR3 length: 17
clone size: NA
J gene: TRBJ2-3
D gene: TRBD1
CDR3 DNA: TGTGCCAGCAGCCAAGCGTTGGCGGGTCAGGGGGTAGATACGCAGTATTTT
CDR3 protein: CASSQALAGQGVDTQYF

V gene: TRBV27
CDR3 length: 15
clone size: NA
J gene: TRBJ2-7
D gene: TRBD1
CDR3 DNA: TGTGCCAGCAGTTTTTTGGGACAGGGGAACTACGAGCAGTACTTC
CDR3 protein: CASSFLGQGNYEQYF

V gene: TRBV19
CDR3 length: 16
clone size: NA
J gene: TRBJ2-4
D gene: NA
CDR3 DNA: TGTGCCAGTAGTGGAACAGGTCAGCTAGCCAAAAACATTCAGTACTTC
CDR3 protein: CASSGTGQLAKNIQYF

V gene: TRBV29-1
CDR3 length: 12
clone size: NA
J gene: TRBJ1-5
D gene: TRBD1
CDR3 DNA: TGCAGCGCTTCAGGGGGTAATCAGCCCCAGCATTTT
CDR3 protein: CSASGGNQPQHF

V gene: TRBV9
CDR3 length: 15
clone size: NA
J gene: TRBJ2-3
D gene: NA
CDR3 DNA: TGTGCCAGCAGCGGCGACCCCCTGAGGTCTGATACGCAGTATTTT
CDR3 protein: CASSGDPLRSDTQYF

V gene: TRBV6-1
CDR3 length: 14
clone size: once
J gene: TRBJ1-4
D gene: NA
CDR3 DNA: TGTGCCAGCAGTGAAGGGGCCGCCGAAGAAAAACTGTTTTTT
CDR3 protein: CASSEGAAEEKLFF

V gene: TRBV19
CDR3 length: 13
clone size: NA
J gene: TRBJ1-1
D gene: NA
CDR3 DNA: TGTGCCAGTAGTACCCCCAACGGGGCTGAAGCTTTCTTT
CDR3 protein: CASSTPNGAEAFF

V gene: TRBV16
CDR3 length: 16
clone size: NA
J gene: TRBJ1-5
D gene: TRBD1
CDR3 DNA: TGTGCCAGCACCCCCGGGACAGGGCCACACAGTCAGCCCCAGCATTTT
CDR3 protein: CASTPGTGPHSQPQHF

V gene: TRBV14
CDR3 length: 13
clone size: NA
J gene: TRBJ2-7
D gene: NA
CDR3 DNA: TGTGCCAGCAGCCTTACTCACAGGGTCGAGCAGTACTTC
CDR3 protein: CASSLTHRVEQYF

V gene: TRBV6-1
CDR3 length: 13
clone size: few
J gene: TRBJ1-1
D gene: NA
CDR3 DNA: TGTGCCAGCAGTGAAGGGGGCCGCACTGAAGCTTTCTTT
CDR3 protein: CASSEGGRTEAFF

V gene: TRBV6-5
CDR3 length: 14
clone size: NA
J gene: TRBJ1-6
D gene: TRBD1
CDR3 DNA: TGTGCCAGCAGACGGACAGGGAGGAATTCACCCCTCCACTTT
CDR3 protein: CASRRTGRNSPLHF

V gene: TRBV19
CDR3 length: 14
clone size: NA
J gene: TRBJ2-1
D gene: NA
CDR3 DNA: TGTGCCAGTAGCCCCTCCGTGCGAGGGAATGAGCAGTTCTTC
CDR3 protein: CASSPSVRGNEQFF

V gene: TRBV19
CDR3 length: 13
clone size: NA
J gene: TRBJ2-7
D gene: TRBD1
CDR3 DNA: TGTGCCAGTGCCCGGACAGGCTCCAACGAGCAGTACTTC
CDR3 protein: CASARTGSNEQYF

V gene: TRBV18
CDR3 length: 13
clone size: NA
J gene: TRBJ1-1
D gene: TRBD1
CDR3 DNA: TGTGCCAGCTCCGCAGGGGGAAGGGCTGAAGCTTTCTTT
CDR3 protein: CASSAGGRAEAFF

V gene: TRBV19
CDR3 length: 15
clone size: NA
J gene: TRBJ1-5
D gene: NA
CDR3 DNA: TGTGCCAGTAGTAGGTTACAGGAGGGGAATCAGCCCCAGCATTTT
CDR3 protein: CASSRLQEGNQPQHF

V gene: TRBV28
CDR3 length: 17
clone size: NA
J gene: TRBJ1-2
D gene: NA
CDR3 DNA: TGTGCCAGCAGTTTTCTTGGTTGGGGCACAAACTTGGGGGGCTACACCTTC
CDR3 protein: CASSFLGWGTNLGGYTF

V gene: TRBV10-3
CDR3 length: 13
clone size: NA
J gene: TRBJ1-2
D gene: NA
CDR3 DNA: TGTGCCACCACCGGGGTCCTCGAATATGGCTACACCTTC
CDR3 protein: CATTGVLEYGYTF

V gene: TRBV25-1
CDR3 length: 13
clone size: NA
J gene: TRBJ1-1
D gene: NA
CDR3 DNA: TGTGCCAGCACTCGGACATTACGCACTGAAGCTTTCTTT
CDR3 protein: CASTRTLRTEAFF

V gene: TRBV5-1
CDR3 length: 13
clone size: NA
J gene: TRBJ2-1
D gene: NA
CDR3 DNA: TGCGCCAGCAGCTTCGCGTCTTGGAATGAGCAGTTCTTC
CDR3 protein: CASSFASWNEQFF

V gene: TRBV5-5
CDR3 length: 15
clone size: once
J gene: TRBJ1-4
D gene: NA
CDR3 DNA: TGTGCCAGCAGCTACCGGGACACCCAGTACGGTGAACTGTTTTTT
CDR3 protein: CASSYRDTQYGELFF

V gene: TRBV28
CDR3 length: 15
clone size: NA
J gene: TRBJ1-3
D gene: NA
CDR3 DNA: TGTGCCAGCACCACCACGGGGGGGGCCGTGGACACCATATATTTT
CDR3 protein: CASTTTGGAVDTIYF

V gene: TRBV27
CDR3 length: 16
clone size: NA
J gene: TRBJ2-3
D gene: TRBD2
CDR3 DNA: TGTGCCAGCAGGACGCCGCGGACTAGCGGCTTAGATACGCAGTATTTT
CDR3 protein: CASRTPRTSGLDTQYF

V gene: TRBV28
CDR3 length: 14
clone size: once
J gene: TRBJ1-5
D gene: TRBD1
CDR3 DNA: TGTGCCACCACCAAGGACAGGGGGCTTCAGCCCCAGCATTTT
CDR3 protein: CATTKDRGLQPQHF

V gene: TRBV19
CDR3 length: 14
clone size: NA
J gene: TRBJ2-3
D gene: NA
CDR3 DNA: TGTGCCAGTAGTACAGCCCCTACGCGGGATACGCAGTATTTT
CDR3 protein: CASSTAPTRDTQYF

V gene: TRBV14
CDR3 length: 15
clone size: NA
J gene: TRBJ2-1
D gene: TRBD2
CDR3 DNA: TGTGCCAGCAGCCTTAGCGGGGGATCGTACAATGAGCAGTTCTTC
CDR3 protein: CASSLSGGSYNEQFF

V gene: TRBV14
CDR3 length: 14
clone size: NA
J gene: TRBJ1-1
D gene: NA
CDR3 DNA: TGTGCCAGCAGCCATAGGGGGGCGAACACTGAAGCTTTCTTT
CDR3 protein: CASSHRGANTEAFF

V gene: TRBV19
CDR3 length: 14
clone size: NA
J gene: TRBJ1-2
D gene: TRBD1
CDR3 DNA: TGTGCCAGTAGTATAGGGGACAGGCTCCCTGGCTACACCTTC
CDR3 protein: CASSIGDRLPGYTF

V gene: TRBV27
CDR3 length: 13
clone size: NA
J gene: TRBJ2-7
D gene: NA
CDR3 DNA: TGTGCCAGCAGTTTAAGCCACCAATTCGAGCAGTACTTC
CDR3 protein: CASSLSHQFEQYF

V gene: TRBV5-1
CDR3 length: 15
clone size: NA
J gene: TRBJ1-1
D gene: NA
CDR3 DNA: TGCGCCAGCAGCCACGGCGCGGGGGACAACACTGAAGCTTTCTTT
CDR3 protein: CASSHGAGDNTEAFF

V gene: TRBV23-1
CDR3 length: 17
clone size: NA
J gene: TRBJ2-2
D gene: NA
CDR3 DNA: TGCGCCAGCAGTCGTCAAACCACCACTACCTACACCGGGGAGCTGTTTTTT
CDR3 protein: CASSRQTTTTYTGELFF

V gene: TRBV6-5
CDR3 length: 15
clone size: NA
J gene: TRBJ1-3
D gene: NA
CDR3 DNA: TGTGCCAGCAGTTACTCGGTGAACTCTGGAAACACCATATATTTT
CDR3 protein: CASSYSVNSGNTIYF

V gene: TRBV5-4
CDR3 length: 13
clone size: once
J gene: TRBJ2-1
D gene: NA
CDR3 DNA: TGTGCCAGCAGCGGACAGGGAGGGAATGAGCAGTTCTTC
CDR3 protein: CASSGQGGNEQFF

V gene: TRBV19
CDR3 length: 16
clone size: NA
J gene: TRBJ2-5
D gene: TRBD2
CDR3 DNA: TGTGCCAGTAGTCCCGGACTAGCGGGGGGGCGGGAGACCCAGTACTTC
CDR3 protein: CASSPGLAGGRETQYF

V gene: TRBV27
CDR3 length: 14
clone size: NA
J gene: TRBJ1-5
D gene: NA
CDR3 DNA: TGTGCCAGCAGTAGGTGGGACGGGAATCAGCCCCAGCATTTT
CDR3 protein: CASSRWDGNQPQHF